A single sample is the source of the 25 T cell receptor beta chains below, sequenced in a study of beta chain features in type 1 diabetes (dated by TCRdb to 2017 to 2018). Library prep was done by the immunoSEQ multiplex PCR assay. The entire isolated RNA was reverse transcribed using the High Capacity cDNA Reverse Transcription Kit, and thus expressed TCRB transcripts were sequenced. Held by TCRdb, this immuneACCESS table contains in-frame sequences only and omits some clones. Under half of the omission traces to an unresolved V gene where checked; the cause of the rest is unknown. This sample comprises 150,000 to 180,000 clones, over 7.5% of them detected only once. The top ten clonotypes cover about 0.6% of the sample. Input material: central memory CD4+ T cells from blood. The receptor source for this set is a man aged 18 to 30 in good health.

The rearrangement uses TRBV4-3 and TRBJ1-2; possibly TRBD1 for D (5 bases). The CDR3 is 11 amino acids. V was shortened by 8 bases and J by 4 bases, with 8 bases between the two germline ends. The V gene's germline CDR1 is LGHNA and CDR2 YSLEER. DNA for the CDR3: TGCGCCAGCCAGGGAAGCTATGGCTACACCTTC. Its protein is CASQGSYGYTF.

The chain employs TRBV11-2 and TRBJ2-5; 13 bases are shared with TRBD2. V dropped 4 bases and J dropped 0; count of bases not matched to a gene: 2. This CDR3 has 16 amino acids. Germline loops: CDR1 SGHAT, CDR2 FQNNGV. In DNA, the CDR3 is TGTGCCAGCAGCTCCGGACTAGCGGGGGACCAAGAGACCCAGTACTTC. Its protein is CASSSGLAGDQETQYF.

This clone was counted at least ten times. This chain joins TRBV5-4 and TRBJ1-6; 10 bases align to TRBD1. The CDR3 sequence is 15 residues long. Germline V gene lookup returns CDR1 SGHNT and CDR2 YYREEE (reference sequence). V lost 5 bases and J lost 5; bases outside the gene matches: 4. The CDR3 loop reads CASRIGTGDNSPLHF. The CDR3 DNA is TGTGCCAGCAGGATCGGGACAGGGGATAATTCACCCCTCCACTTT.

This chain links TRBV4-1 with TRBJ2-7; D gene unclear. CDR1 is MGHRA, CDR2 YSYEKL, per germline. V was trimmed by 2 bases and J by 2 bases, leaving 16 bases between them. The CDR3 contains 16 residues. The CDR3 DNA sequence: TGCGCCAGCAGCCAATTCGCCAACTTGCCCACCTACGAGCAGTACTTC. This sequence encodes CASSQFANLPTYEQYF.

Comment on this clone: One end of the junction is discordant with germline, which a read error may explain. The chain uses TRBV7-7 and TRBJ2-3; 9 bases line up with TRBD2. CDR3 length: 15 residues. Germline CDR1 and CDR2: SSHAT and FNYEAQ (reference sequence). CDR3 sequence reads: CASSPTSGPRDTQYF. The CDR3 region has the DNA TGTGCTAGCAGCCCGACTAGCGGACCAAGGGATACGCAGTATTTT.

This clone was observed a handful of times. The chain joins TRBV5-1 to TRBJ1-1; tentative D call: TRBD1 (5 bases). V was shortened by 0 bases and J by 1 base, with 10 bases between the two germline ends. Germline V gene lookup returns CDR1 SGHRS and CDR2 YFSETQ. This CDR3 is 15 amino acids long. In DNA form, the CDR3 reads TGCGCCAGCAGCTTGGCCGGACACTCGAACACTGAAGCTTTCTTT. Translation: CASSLAGHSNTEAFF.

This clone showed up many times. The chain is built from TRBV18 and TRBJ2-1; 10 bases are shared with TRBD2. Germline values: CDR1 KGHSH, CDR2 LQKENI. The CDR3 is 17 amino acids. J was trimmed by 4 bases and V by 0 bases; bases with no gene match: 6. CDR3 loop: CASSPPVAGGGYNEQFF. The CDR3, as DNA: TGTGCCAGCTCACCACCCGTAGCGGGAGGAGGGTACAATGAGCAGTTCTTC.

The chain recombines TRBV10-3 with TRBJ2-7, with 11 bases identical to TRBD1. Per the germline V gene, CDR1 is ENHRY and CDR2 is SYGVKD. CDR3 length: 15 amino acids. Trimming removed 8 bases from V and 7 bases from J; junction bases left unmatched: 13. In DNA, the CDR3 is TGTGCCATCGCCAAAACCGGGACAGGGGGAGGTGAGCAGTACTTC. Translation gives CAIAKTGTGGGEQYF.

The chain is built from TRBV28 and TRBJ1-1; D might be TRBD1 (5 bases). Between the trimmed V and J ends, which lost 2 bases and 6 bases, there was a span of 13 bases. Germline assignment: CDR1 MDHEN and CDR2 SYDVKM. The CDR3 runs to 14 residues. This CDR3 is CASSLGPKGAEAFF. As DNA, the CDR3 is TGTGCCAGCAGTTTAGGCCCGAAAGGGGCTGAAGCTTTCTTT.

This clone has only a few counts. The chain uses TRBV5-4 and TRBJ2-5; D is perhaps TRBD2 (5 bases). The closer fit of TRBJ2-7 to the DNA end suggests the J call may be wrong. CDR3 length equals 14 residues. In germline, CDR1 is SGHNT, CDR2 YYREEE (reference sequence). The CDR3 sequence: CASSLGGIDYEQYF. The CDR3 region has the DNA TGTGCCAGCAGCTTGGGAGGGATCGACTACGAGCAGTACTTC.

The V gene is TRBV28, the J gene TRBJ2-3, with D possibly being TRBD1 (5 bases). The germline CDR1 and CDR2 sequences are MDHEN and SYDVKM. Trimming left V 5 bases short and J 6 bases short, with 15 bases between. The CDR3 covers 14 residues. The CDR3 spells CASSGQGRVDTQYF. CDR3 sequence (DNA): TGTGCCAGCAGTGGTCAGGGTAGGGTGGATACGCAGTATTTT.

This clone was observed a handful of times. The rearrangement uses TRBV28 and TRBJ1-2; TRBD1 matches at 7 bases. V lost 6 bases to trimming and J lost 6 bases; unmatched junction nucleotides: 10. From germline, CDR1 is MDHEN and CDR2 SYDVKM. The CDR3 consists of 14 residues. The CDR3 loop reads CASSSQGVVNGYTF. The CDR3 DNA sequence: TGTGCCAGCAGCTCGCAGGGGGTAGTAAATGGCTACACCTTC.

This clone turned up a few times. This chain links TRBV11-3 with TRBJ2-2, with 10 bases lining up with TRBD1. Germline assignment: CDR1 SGHNT and CDR2 YENEEA. This CDR3 is built from 15 residues. V was clipped by 5 bases and J by 4 bases; unmatched bases: 4. CDR3 protein: CASSPRTGGTGELFF. CDR3 nucleotide sequence: TGTGCCAGCAGCCCCCGGACAGGGGGCACCGGGGAGCTGTTTTTT.

This chain connects TRBV6-1 to TRBJ2-1; 7 bases match TRBD2. With 6 bases clipped from V and 5 bases from J, the junction kept 10 bases outside the gene matches. This CDR3 has 15 residues. Germline V gives CDR1 MNHNS, CDR2 SASEGT. CDR3 bases: TGTGCCAGCAGGGGGGGGATACAAATCGACAATGAGCAGTTCTTC. This translates into CASRGGIQIDNEQFF.

This clone was detected a few times. The chain uses TRBV5-4 and TRBJ2-5, with 13 bases matching TRBD2. Germline V gene data show CDR1 as SGHNT and CDR2 as YYREEE (reference sequence). J lost 4 bases, V lost 4 bases, and 10 bases had no gene match. The CDR3 is made up of 17 amino acids. CDR3 in DNA: TGTGCCAGCAGCGGCCGGCTACTAGCGGGGGGGCTAGAGACCCAGTACTTC. This sequence encodes CASSGRLLAGGLETQYF.

This chain connects TRBV7-3 to TRBJ2-3; 9 bases align to TRBD2. This CDR3 region has 16 residues. V dropped 2 bases and J dropped 1; count of bases not matched to a gene: 4. Germline loops: CDR1 SGHTA, CDR2 FQGTGA. Here the CDR3 DNA reads TGTGCCAGCAGCTTACTCTCTAGCGGGGGCACAGATACGCAGTATTTT. As protein: CASSLLSSGGTDTQYF.

This clone was detected a few times. This chain links TRBV5-5 with TRBJ2-5; 7 bases line up with TRBD2. The J segment lost 3 bases and the V segment lost 2 bases, leaving 4 bases of the junction unmatched. The CDR3 length is 14 residues. Germline V gives CDR1 SGHKS, CDR2 YYEKEE (reference sequence). The CDR3 nucleotides are TGTGCCAGCAGCTTAACCGGGACTAAAGAGACCCAGTACTTC. Protein product: CASSLTGTKETQYF.

This clone was counted a few times. This chain uses TRBV7-6 with TRBJ2-4, with D possibly being TRBD2 (6 bases). V dropped 0 bases and J dropped 1 base, with 13 bases sitting between them. Per germline, CDR1 SGHVS and CDR2 FNYEAQ. CDR3 length: 17 amino acids. The CDR3: CASSLASGVGAKNIQYF. The CDR3 DNA reads TGTGCCAGCAGCTTAGCTTCGGGGGTAGGGGCCAAAAACATTCAGTACTTC.

Ten or more counts support this clone. The rearrangement links TRBV30 to TRBJ2-3, with 8 bases that match TRBD2. The germline V gene encodes CDR1 GTSNPN and CDR2 SVGIG (reference sequence). There are 16 residues in the CDR3. V shed 0 bases and J 0 bases; nucleotides not matched to a gene: 5. The CDR3 protein is CAWSVPGLGSTDTQYF. CDR3 DNA: TGTGCCTGGAGTGTCCCGGGACTAGGAAGCACAGATACGCAGTATTTT.

Comment on this clone: The same CDR3 also results from other DNA sequences found in this sample. The chain is built from TRBV19 and TRBJ2-7, with D perhaps TRBD1 (6 bases). This CDR3 spans 11 amino acids. The germline V gene encodes CDR1 LNHDA and CDR2 SQIVND (reference sequence). V gave up 9 bases and J gave up 1 base, with 7 bases separating them. In nucleotides, the CDR3 is TGTGCCAGCAGGGGATCCTACGAGCAGTACTTC. Its translation: CASRGSYEQYF.

At least ten counts were recorded for this clone. The rearrangement links TRBV7-9 to TRBJ2-1; D is perhaps TRBD2 (5 bases). The CDR3 loop spans 16 amino acids. With 1 base removed from V and 0 bases from J, the gap between germline ends came to 10 bases. Germline V gene data show CDR1 as SEHNR and CDR2 as FQNEAQ (reference sequence). CDR3 sequence (DNA): TGTGCCAGCAGCTTAGGGGCGGGCCTCTCCTACAATGAGCAGTTCTTC. Translation gives CASSLGAGLSYNEQFF.

This clone was counted only a few times. The chain joins TRBV7-9 to TRBJ2-2, with D hard to call. Germline V CDR1 and CDR2: SEHNR, FQNEAQ (reference sequence). V gave up 1 base and J gave up 8 bases, with 5 bases separating them. This CDR3 spans 12 amino acids. The CDR3 protein is CASSLERGELFF. DNA for the CDR3: TGTGCCAGCAGCTTAGAGAGGGGGGAGCTGTTTTTT.

The rearrangement links TRBV28 to TRBJ1-2, with TRBD1 matching 9 bases. V trimming: 3 bases; J trimming: 8 bases; junction bases outside the gene matches: 25. Germline CDR1 reads MDHEN; CDR2 reads SYDVKM. The CDR3 length is 20 residues. The CDR3 nucleotides are TGTGCCAGCAGTTTTAAATTAATTCGTAAAAACCCGGACAGGGGAGGGGGCTACACCTTC. It specifies CASSFKLIRKNPDRGGGYTF.

The chain is built from TRBV11-2 and TRBJ2-7; TRBD1 matches 9 bases. The CDR3 has 15 residues. Trimming removed 0 bases from V and 3 bases from J; junction bases left unmatched: 3. Germline CDR1 and CDR2: SGHAT and FQNNGV. The CDR3 loop is CASSLDRDRVYEQYF. CDR3 bases: TGTGCCAGCAGCTTAGACCGGGACAGGGTCTACGAGCAGTACTTC. The variable domain in full, with the rest retrieved from reference TRBV11-2 and TRBJ2-7, is EAGVAQSPRYKIIEKRQSVAFWCNPISGHATLYWYQQILGQGPKLLIQFQNNGVVDDSQLPKDRFSAERLKGVDSTLKIQPAKLEDSAVYLCASSLDRDRVYEQYFGPGTRLTVT.

The J gene is TRBJ2-3, the V gene TRBV14; D is ambiguous. V gave up 0 bases and J gave up 2 bases, with 12 bases separating them. Germline loops: CDR1 SGHDN, CDR2 FVKESK. CDR3 length: 16 amino acids. CDR3 nucleotides: TGTGCCAGCAGCCAAGATTCAGGAATCTTCACAGATACGCAGTATTTT. Translation: CASSQDSGIFTDTQYF.